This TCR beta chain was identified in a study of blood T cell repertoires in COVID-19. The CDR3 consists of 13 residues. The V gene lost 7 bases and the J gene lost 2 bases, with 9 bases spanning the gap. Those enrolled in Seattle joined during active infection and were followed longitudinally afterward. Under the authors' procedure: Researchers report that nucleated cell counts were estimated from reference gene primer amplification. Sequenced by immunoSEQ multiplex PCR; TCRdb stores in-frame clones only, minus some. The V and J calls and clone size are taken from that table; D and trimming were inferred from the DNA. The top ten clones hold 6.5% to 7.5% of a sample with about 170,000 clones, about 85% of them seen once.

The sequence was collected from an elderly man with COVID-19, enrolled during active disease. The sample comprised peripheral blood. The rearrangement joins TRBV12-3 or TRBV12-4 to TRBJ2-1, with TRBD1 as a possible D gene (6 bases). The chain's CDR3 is CASTYRAYNEQFF. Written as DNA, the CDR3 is TGTGCCAGCACCTACAGGGCCTACAATGAGCAGTTCTTC.